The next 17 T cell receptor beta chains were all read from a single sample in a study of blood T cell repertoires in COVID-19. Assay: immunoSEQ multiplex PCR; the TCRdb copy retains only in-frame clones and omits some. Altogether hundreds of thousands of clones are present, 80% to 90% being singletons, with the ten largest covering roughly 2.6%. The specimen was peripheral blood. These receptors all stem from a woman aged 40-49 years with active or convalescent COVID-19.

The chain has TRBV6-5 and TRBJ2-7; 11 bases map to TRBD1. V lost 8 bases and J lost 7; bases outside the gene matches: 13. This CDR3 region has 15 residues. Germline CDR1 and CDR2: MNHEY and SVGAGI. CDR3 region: CASGAAGQGVREQYF. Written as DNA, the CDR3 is TGTGCCAGCGGAGCGGCGGGACAGGGGGTTAGGGAGCAGTACTTC.

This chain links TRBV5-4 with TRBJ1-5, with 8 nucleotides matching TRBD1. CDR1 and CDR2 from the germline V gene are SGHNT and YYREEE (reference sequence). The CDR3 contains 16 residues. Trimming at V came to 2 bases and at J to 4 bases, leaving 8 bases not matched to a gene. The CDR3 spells CASSFDRGRGNQPQHF. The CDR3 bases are TGTGCCAGCAGCTTTGACAGGGGCCGGGGAAATCAGCCCCAGCATTTT.

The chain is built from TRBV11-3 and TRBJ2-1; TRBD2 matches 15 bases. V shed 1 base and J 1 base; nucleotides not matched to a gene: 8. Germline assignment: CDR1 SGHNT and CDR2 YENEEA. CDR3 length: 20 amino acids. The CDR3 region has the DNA TGTGCCAGCAGCTTAGGTGGACTAGCGGGGGGGCCAAGATCCTACAATGAGCAGTTCTTC. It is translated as CASSLGGLAGGPRSYNEQFF.

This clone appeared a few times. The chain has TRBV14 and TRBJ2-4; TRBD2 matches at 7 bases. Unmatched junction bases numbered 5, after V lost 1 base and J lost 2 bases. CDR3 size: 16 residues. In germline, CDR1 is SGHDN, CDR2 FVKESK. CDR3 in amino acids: CASSQGSGGSKNIQYF. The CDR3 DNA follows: TGTGCCAGCAGCCAAGGGTCGGGGGGATCCAAAAACATTCAGTACTTC.

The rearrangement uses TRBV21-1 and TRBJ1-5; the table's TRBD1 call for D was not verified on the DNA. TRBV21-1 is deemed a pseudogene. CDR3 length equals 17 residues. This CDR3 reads CASSSGTGGPYGQPQHF. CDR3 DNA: TGTGCCAGCAGCTCCGGGACAGGGGGACCTTACGGTCAGCCCCAGCATTTT.

The CDR3 DNA reads TGTGCCACCAGTGATCCAGGACAGGGAAGAAACACCATATATTTT. This encodes CATSDPGQGRNTIYF. V and J are TRBV24-1 and TRBJ1-3, with 8 positions matching TRBD1. V shed 3 bases and J 5 bases; nucleotides not matched to a gene: 5. The CDR3 sequence is 15 residues long. Germline V gives CDR1 KGHDR, CDR2 SFDVKD.

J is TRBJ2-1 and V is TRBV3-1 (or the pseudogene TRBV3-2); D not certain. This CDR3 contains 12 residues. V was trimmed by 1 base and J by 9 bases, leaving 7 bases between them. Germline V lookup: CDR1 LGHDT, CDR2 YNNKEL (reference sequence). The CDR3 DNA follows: TGTGCCAGCAGCCAAGCTCTCTTTGAGCAGTTCTTC. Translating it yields CASSQALFEQFF.

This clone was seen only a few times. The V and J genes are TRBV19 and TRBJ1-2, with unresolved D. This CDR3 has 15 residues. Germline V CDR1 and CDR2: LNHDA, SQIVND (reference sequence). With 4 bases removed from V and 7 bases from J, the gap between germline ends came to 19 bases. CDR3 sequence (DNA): TGTGCCAGTAGTACGCATTTGGGCCGAAACGCTGGCTACACCTTC. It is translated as CASSTHLGRNAGYTF.

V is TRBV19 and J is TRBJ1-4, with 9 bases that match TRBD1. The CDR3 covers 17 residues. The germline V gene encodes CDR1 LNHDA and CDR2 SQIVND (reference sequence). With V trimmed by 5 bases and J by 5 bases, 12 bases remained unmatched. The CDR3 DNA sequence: TGTGCCAGTAGTGCCGAAGCTACCGGGACAGGGAATGAAAAACTGTTTTTT. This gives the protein CASSAEATGTGNEKLFF.

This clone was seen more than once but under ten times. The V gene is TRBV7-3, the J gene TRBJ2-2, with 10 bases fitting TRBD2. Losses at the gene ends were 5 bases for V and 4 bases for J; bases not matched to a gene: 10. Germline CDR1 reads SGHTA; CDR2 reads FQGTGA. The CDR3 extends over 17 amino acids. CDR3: CASSPPGTSEFTGELFF. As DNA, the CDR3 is TGTGCCAGCAGCCCGCCCGGGACTAGCGAGTTCACCGGGGAGCTGTTTTTT.

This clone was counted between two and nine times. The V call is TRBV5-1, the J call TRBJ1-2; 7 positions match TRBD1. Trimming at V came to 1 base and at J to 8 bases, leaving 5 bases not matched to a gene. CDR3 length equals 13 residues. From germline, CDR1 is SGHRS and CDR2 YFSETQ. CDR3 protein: CASSLQGVQGYTF. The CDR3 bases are TGCGCCAGCAGCTTGCAGGGGGTGCAGGGCTACACCTTC.

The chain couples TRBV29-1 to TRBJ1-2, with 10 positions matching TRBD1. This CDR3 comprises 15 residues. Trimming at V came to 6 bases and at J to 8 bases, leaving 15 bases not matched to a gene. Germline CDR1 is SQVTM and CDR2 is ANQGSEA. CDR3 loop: CSVDRVGTGVGGYTF. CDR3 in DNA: TGCAGCGTGGATCGAGTCGGGACAGGGGTTGGAGGCTACACCTTC.

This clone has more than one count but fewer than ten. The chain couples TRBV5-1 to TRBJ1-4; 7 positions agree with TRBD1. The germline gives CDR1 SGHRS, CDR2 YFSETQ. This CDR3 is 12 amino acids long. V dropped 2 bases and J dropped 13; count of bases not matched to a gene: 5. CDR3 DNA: TGCGCCAGCAGCTTACCCGGGACAGTACTGTTTTTT. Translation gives CASSLPGTVLFF.

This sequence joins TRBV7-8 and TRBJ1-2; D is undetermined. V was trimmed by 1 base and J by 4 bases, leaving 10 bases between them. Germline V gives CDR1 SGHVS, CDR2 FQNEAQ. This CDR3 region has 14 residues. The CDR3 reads CASSLGAESYGYTF. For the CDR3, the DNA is TGTGCCAGCAGCTTAGGGGCAGAATCCTATGGCTACACCTTC.

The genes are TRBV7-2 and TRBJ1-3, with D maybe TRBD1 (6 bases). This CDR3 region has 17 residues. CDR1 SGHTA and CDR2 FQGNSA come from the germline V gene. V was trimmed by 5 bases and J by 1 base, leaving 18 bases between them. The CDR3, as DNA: TGTGCCAGCAGCGCAGACTGGGAGGGGGGATCTGGAAACACCATATATTTT. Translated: CASSADWEGGSGNTIYF.

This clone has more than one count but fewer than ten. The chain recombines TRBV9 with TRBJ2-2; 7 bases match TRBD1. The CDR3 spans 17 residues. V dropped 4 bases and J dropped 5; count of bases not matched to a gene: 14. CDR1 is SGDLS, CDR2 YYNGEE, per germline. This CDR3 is CASSPYPQPQGTGELFF. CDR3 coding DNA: TGTGCCAGCAGCCCCTATCCACAACCACAGGGGACCGGGGAGCTGTTTTTT.

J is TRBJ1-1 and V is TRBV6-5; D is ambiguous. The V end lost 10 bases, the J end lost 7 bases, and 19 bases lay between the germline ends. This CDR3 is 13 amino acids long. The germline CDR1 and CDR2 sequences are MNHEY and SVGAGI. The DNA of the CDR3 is TGTGCCATCAACGTCCGACACGGTAATGAAGCTTTCTTT. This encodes CAINVRHGNEAFF.